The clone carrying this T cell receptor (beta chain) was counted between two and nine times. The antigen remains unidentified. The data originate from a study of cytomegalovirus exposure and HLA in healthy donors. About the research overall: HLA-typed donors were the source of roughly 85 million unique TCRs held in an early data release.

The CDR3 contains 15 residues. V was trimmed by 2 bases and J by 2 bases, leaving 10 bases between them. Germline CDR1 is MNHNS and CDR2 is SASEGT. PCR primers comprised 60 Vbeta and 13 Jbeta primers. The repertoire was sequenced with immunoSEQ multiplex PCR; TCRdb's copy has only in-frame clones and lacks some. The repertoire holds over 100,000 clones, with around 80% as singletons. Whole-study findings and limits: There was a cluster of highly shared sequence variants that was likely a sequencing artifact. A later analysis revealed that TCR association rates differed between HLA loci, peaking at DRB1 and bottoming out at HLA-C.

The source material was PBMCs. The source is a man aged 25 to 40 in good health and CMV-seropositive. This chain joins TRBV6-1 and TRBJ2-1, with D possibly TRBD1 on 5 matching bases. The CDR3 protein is CASSESAGTYNEQFF. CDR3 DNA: TGTGCCAGCAGTGAATCGGCAGGGACCTACAATGAGCAGTTCTTC.